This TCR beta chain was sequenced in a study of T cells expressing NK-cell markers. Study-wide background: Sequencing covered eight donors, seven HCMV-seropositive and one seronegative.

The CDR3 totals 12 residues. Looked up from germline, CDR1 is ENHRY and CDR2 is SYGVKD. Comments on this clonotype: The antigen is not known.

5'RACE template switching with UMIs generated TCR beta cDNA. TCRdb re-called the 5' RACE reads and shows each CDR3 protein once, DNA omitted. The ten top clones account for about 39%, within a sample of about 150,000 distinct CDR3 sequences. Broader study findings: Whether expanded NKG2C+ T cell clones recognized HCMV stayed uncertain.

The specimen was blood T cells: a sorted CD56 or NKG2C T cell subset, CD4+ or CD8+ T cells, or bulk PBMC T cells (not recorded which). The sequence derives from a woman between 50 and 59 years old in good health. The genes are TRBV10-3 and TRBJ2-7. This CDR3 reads CAKHRGSYEQYF.